The rows below give T cell receptor beta chains drawn from one sample of a study of blood T cell repertoires in COVID-19. Clones were sequenced by immunoSEQ multiplex PCR, and TCRdb holds only the in-frame ones, with some missing. In the table there are 200,000 or so clones, roughly 81% of which are singletons. The source material was peripheral blood. The receptors originated from a man aged 50 to 60 who had recovered from COVID-19. CDR3s include the opening cysteine and the closing phenylalanine or tryptophan. D genes are given only for firm matches. Size is stated for part of the rows, as once, few or many counts, or as a class when the clone is expanded.

TRBD1 | 16 | - | TRBJ2-2 | TRBV3-1/TRBV3-2 | CASSPGTGGATGELFF | TGTGCCAGCAGCCCCGGGACAGGGGGCGCTACCGGGGAGCTGTTTTTT
TRBD1 | 15 | - | TRBJ1-6 | TRBV5-1 | CASKERGQGHSPLHF | TGCGCCAGCAAGGAAAGGGGGCAGGGGCACTCACCCCTCCACTTT
TRBD1 | 17 | - | TRBJ2-6 | TRBV7-9 | CASSFLGQGAGANVLTF | TGTGCCAGCAGCTTTTTGGGACAGGGTGCTGGGGCCAACGTCCTGACTTTC
- | 15 | - | TRBJ1-6 | TRBV6-5 | CASSSKTAYNSPLHF | TGTGCCAGCAGTTCTAAGACAGCATATAATTCACCCCTCCACTTT
TRBD1 | 17 | once | TRBJ2-3 | TRBV28 | CASSAPVGGFWADTQYF | TGTGCCAGCAGTGCCCCCGTAGGGGGCTTTTGGGCAGATACGCAGTATTTT
- | 14 | few | TRBJ1-4 | TRBV29-1 | CSARDLATNEKLFF | TGCAGCGCAAGGGACTTAGCTACTAATGAAAAACTGTTTTTT
TRBD2 | 14 | - | TRBJ2-1 | TRBV2 | CASNRDLAGDEQFF | TGTGCCAGCAACCGGGACTTAGCGGGCGATGAGCAGTTCTTC
- | 14 | - | TRBJ2-7 | TRBV19 | CASSERTSTYEQYF | TGTGCCAGTAGTGAAAGGACAAGTACCTACGAGCAGTACTTC
- | 14 | - | TRBJ2-2 | TRBV18 | CASSQGLDTGELFF | TGTGCCAGCTCACAGGGGCTGGACACCGGGGAGCTGTTTTTT
TRBD1 | 15 | - | TRBJ1-1 | TRBV28 | CASSLSVDRATEAFF | TGTGCCAGCAGTTTAAGTGTGGACAGGGCCACTGAAGCTTTCTTT
- | 14 | - | TRBJ1-1 | TRBV5-8 | CASSGGWWNTEAFF | TGTGCCAGCAGCGGAGGGTGGTGGAACACTGAAGCTTTCTTT
- | 13 | once | TRBJ1-1 | TRBV21-1 | CASSKGPESEAFF | TGTGCCAGCAGTAAAGGTCCTGAGTCTGAAGCTTTCTTT
- | 12 | - | TRBJ1-5 | TRBV12-3/TRBV12-4 | CASSVVNQPQHF | TGTGCCAGCAGTGTCGTCAATCAGCCCCAGCATTTT
- | 11 | - | TRBJ2-1 | TRBV7-2 | CASTVNNEQFF | TGTGCCAGCACTGTAAACAATGAGCAGTTCTTC
TRBD2 | 18 | - | TRBJ2-1 | TRBV18 | CASSRLAGVSSSYNEQFF | TGTGCCAGCTCGCGACTAGCGGGAGTTTCTAGCTCCTACAATGAGCAGTTCTTC
TRBD2 | 16 | - | TRBJ2-7 | TRBV28 | CASSPLGGRAPYEQYF | TGTGCCAGCAGTCCCCTCGGGGGGAGGGCCCCGTACGAGCAGTACTTC
TRBD2 | 16 | - | TRBJ2-1 | TRBV24-1 | CATSDPSGSSYNEQFF | TGTGCCACCAGTGACCCAAGCGGGAGCTCCTACAATGAGCAGTTCTTC
- | 12 | - | TRBJ2-2 | TRBV27 | CASTHLGGELFF | TGTGCCAGCACCCACCTCGGTGGGGAGCTGTTTTTT